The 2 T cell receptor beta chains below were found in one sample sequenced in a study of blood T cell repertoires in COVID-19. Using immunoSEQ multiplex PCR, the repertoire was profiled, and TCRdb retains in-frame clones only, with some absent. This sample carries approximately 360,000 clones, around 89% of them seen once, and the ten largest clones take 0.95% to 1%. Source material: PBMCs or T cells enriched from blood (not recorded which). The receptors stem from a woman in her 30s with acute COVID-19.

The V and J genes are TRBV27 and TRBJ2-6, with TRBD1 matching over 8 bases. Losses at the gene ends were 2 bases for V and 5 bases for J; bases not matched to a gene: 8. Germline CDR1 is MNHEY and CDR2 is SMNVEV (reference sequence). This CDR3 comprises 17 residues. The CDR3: CASSLQGALGRANVLTF. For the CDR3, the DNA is TGTGCCAGCAGTTTACAGGGGGCATTAGGTAGGGCCAACGTCCTGACTTTC.

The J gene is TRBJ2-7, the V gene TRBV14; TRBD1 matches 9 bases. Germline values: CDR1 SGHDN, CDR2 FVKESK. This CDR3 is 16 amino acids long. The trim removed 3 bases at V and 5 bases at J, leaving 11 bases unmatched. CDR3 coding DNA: TGTGCCAGCAGCCAGATACAGGGGGCGCAATCTCACGAGCAGTACTTC. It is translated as CASSQIQGAQSHEQYF.